The clone carrying this T cell receptor (beta chain) was recorded a few times. This record belongs to a study of T cell repertoires in aging, cancer and after chemotherapy. TCR beta rearrangements were amplified from peripheral blood genomic DNA. Multiplex touch-down PCR with TRB-A/B primers amplified rearranged V-D-J TRB sequences. TCRdb re-derived calls from the multiplex PCR reads in MiXCR, one entry per CDR3 protein. In the table there are roughly 5,800 distinct CDR3 sequences, about 36% of which are singletons. Germline CDR1 reads MRHNA; CDR2 reads SNTAGT. This CDR3 has 15 amino acids. The V gene lost 0 bases and the J gene lost 5 bases, with 11 bases spanning the gap.

Sequencing was performed on blood. The sequence derives from a human donor with a blood cancer. The chain carries TRBV6-4 and TRBJ2-1, with D possibly TRBD2 on 6 matching bases. CDR3 protein: CASSDSGGTHNEQFF. CDR3 DNA sequence: TGTGCCAGCAGTGACTCGGGCGGGACCCACAATGAGCAGTTCTTC.